Below, 27 T cell receptor beta chains from the same sample are listed, as sequenced in a study of T-cell reconstitution after alpha-beta-depleted transplantation in children. Preparation of the TCRbeta library was carried out with unique molecular identifiers. TCRdb re-called the PCR reads through MiXCR, storing one row per CDR3 protein. The sample carries about 980,000 distinct CDR3 sequences, about 31% recorded once. The sequencing used PBMCs, mostly from graft donor cells, collected 360 days after TCRalphabeta/CD19-depleted stem cell transplant. The receptor source for this set is a boy younger than two who had a stem cell transplant for SCID, so the T cells may come from the graft donor.

V and J are TRBV6-1 and TRBJ1-1, with TRBD1 as a possible D gene (6 bases). Germline V lookup: CDR1 MNHNS, CDR2 SASEGT. The CDR3 has 15 residues. V gave up 6 bases and J gave up 0 bases, with 14 bases separating them. For the CDR3, the DNA is TGTGCCAGCAGACCCCGTAGGGGGATGAACACTGAAGCTTTCTTT. Protein sequence: CASRPRRGMNTEAFF.

This clonotype was counted a few times. The DNA for the CDR3 is TGTGCCAGCGTTCCAGGGATTTCTGGGGCCAACGTCCTGACTTTC. Amino acid sequence: CASVPGISGANVLTF. This rearrangement joins TRBV5-5 to TRBJ2-6, with a tentative D call TRBD1 (5 bases). This CDR3 contains 15 residues. The V end lost 7 bases, the J end lost 1 base, and 12 bases lay between the germline ends. The germline CDR1 and CDR2 sequences are SGHKS and YYEKEE (reference sequence).

The chain combines TRBV4-1 with TRBJ1-2; no clear D. V dropped 0 bases and J dropped 7 bases, with 12 bases sitting between them. Germline CDR1 MGHRA, CDR2 YSYEKL. The CDR3 has 14 amino acids. CDR3 nucleotides: TGCGCCAGCAGCCAAGATCGGTTAGTGCGTGGCTACACCTTC. It codes for CASSQDRLVRGYTF.

This clonotype was recorded a few times. CDR3 bases: TGTGCCACCAGTGATTTGACTCAATCGGGACAGCAGAACACTGAAGCTTTCTTT. This codes for CATSDLTQSGQQNTEAFF. The chain combines TRBV24-1 with TRBJ1-1, with 7 bases matching TRBD1. The CDR3 has 18 amino acids. After removal of 0 bases from V and 1 base from J, the junction contained 10 bases not matched to a gene. The germline gives CDR1 KGHDR, CDR2 SFDVKD.

V is TRBV10-3 and J is TRBJ2-1; D is perhaps TRBD2 (5 bases). The V and J ends lost 10 bases and 3 bases respectively, with 16 bases between them. The CDR3 runs to 14 residues. Germline CDR1 and CDR2: ENHRY and SYGVKD. This CDR3 reads CATSVAGRYNEQFF. The CDR3 nucleotides read TGTGCCACGTCAGTTGCGGGCCGCTACAATGAGCAGTTCTTC.

This clonotype has ten or more counts. This chain links TRBV24-1 with TRBJ2-1, with unresolved D. Germline CDR1 is KGHDR and CDR2 is SFDVKD. V lost 4 bases, J lost 0 bases, and 12 bases lay in between. This CDR3 comprises 16 residues. CDR3: CATSDPAASSYNEQFF. CDR3 nucleotide sequence: TGTGCCACCAGTGACCCCGCAGCTAGCTCCTACAATGAGCAGTTCTTC.

The rearrangement links TRBV28 to TRBJ2-3, with 7 positions matching TRBD2. Germline V gives CDR1 MDHEN, CDR2 SYDVKM. V shed 3 bases and J 0 bases; nucleotides not matched to a gene: 9. The CDR3 consists of 17 residues. The CDR3 sequence is CASSFIWGGDSTDTQYF. The CDR3 DNA reads TGTGCCAGCAGTTTTATTTGGGGGGGGGACAGCACAGATACGCAGTATTTT.

This clonotype was seen only a few times. This sequence joins TRBV5-5 and TRBJ2-3; TRBD2 aligns across 9 bases. V shed 3 bases and J 0 bases; nucleotides not matched to a gene: 5. Germline loops: CDR1 SGHKS, CDR2 YYEKEE (reference sequence). This CDR3 spans 16 amino acids. The CDR3 bases are TGTGCCAGCAGCTCTTTTAGCGGGGGAAGCACAGATACGCAGTATTTT. It encodes CASSSFSGGSTDTQYF.

This clonotype has more than one count but fewer than ten. The chain uses TRBV20-1 and TRBJ1-5, with D unclear. Between the trimmed V and J ends, which lost 4 bases and 4 bases, there was a span of 14 bases. The CDR3 runs to 14 residues. Germline CDR1 reads DFQATT; CDR2 reads SNEGSKA (reference sequence). CDR3 coding DNA: TGCAGTGCTACCGACGCAACGAGGAATCAGCCCCAGCATTTT. It encodes CSATDATRNQPQHF.

The V call is TRBV6-6, the J call TRBJ1-2; a weak D match, TRBD1 (6 bases). The V gene's germline CDR1 is MNHNY and CDR2 SVGAGI (reference sequence). CDR3 size: 13 residues. V gave up 3 bases and J gave up 8 bases, with 13 bases separating them. The CDR3, as DNA: TGTGCCAGCAGTTATTTGGGGGGCAGGGGCTACACCTTC. Its protein product is CASSYLGGRGYTF.

The chain employs TRBV3-1 and TRBJ2-7; TRBD1 matches at 7 bases. V shed 3 bases, J shed 0 bases, and the junction held 17 bases outside the gene matches. The CDR3 runs 19 residues. Germline CDR1 is LGHDT and CDR2 is YNNKEL (reference sequence). The CDR3, as DNA: TGTGCCAGCAGCCATCACCGGGACAGTCTTACCCATTTCTCCTACGAGCAGTACTTC. Translated, it gives CASSHHRDSLTHFSYEQYF.

The rearrangement links TRBV7-2 to TRBJ2-3; 14 nucleotides line up with TRBD2. V shed 5 bases, J shed 3 bases, and the junction held 7 bases outside the gene matches. Germline assignment: CDR1 SGHTA and CDR2 FQGNSA. The CDR3 is 17 residues long. This chain's CDR3 is CASSQTGLAGGTDTQYF. The CDR3 DNA sequence: TGTGCCAGCAGCCAGACCGGACTAGCGGGGGGTACAGATACGCAGTATTTT.

This clonotype came up many times. The junction shows a germline mismatch at one end, possibly a read error. The V gene is TRBV2, the J gene TRBJ1-1, with D maybe TRBD1 (6 bases). Germline V gene data show CDR1 as SNHLY and CDR2 as FYNNEI. CDR3 length: 10 residues. CDR3 in amino acids: CASSEVQGSF. CDR3 bases: TGTGCCAGCAGTGAAGTCCAGGGGTCGTTT.

The chain links TRBV7-7 to TRBJ2-1, with a weak D call TRBD2 (6 bases). Germline V gives CDR1 SSHAT, CDR2 FNYEAQ (reference sequence). The CDR3 contains 14 residues. V was clipped by 5 bases and J by 6 bases, with 14 bases between them. The CDR3 nucleotides read TGTGCCAGCAGCCCCCGGGGACTCCGCAATGAGCAGTTCTTC. Protein sequence: CASSPRGLRNEQFF.

This clonotype came up a few times. The V call is TRBV7-2, the J call TRBJ1-2; D remains ambiguous. V lost 1 base and J 7 bases, leaving 10 bases between the germline ends. The germline CDR1 and CDR2 sequences are SGHTA and FQGNSA. The CDR3 runs to 13 residues. CDR3 nucleotide sequence: TGTGCCAGCAGCTTAGGTATCACCGTTGGCTACACCTTC. Residues: CASSLGITVGYTF.

There are a few counts of this clonotype. The chain is built from TRBV20-1 and TRBJ1-4; D uncertain. V was trimmed by 3 bases and J by 15 bases, leaving 5 bases between them. CDR1 is DFQATT, CDR2 SNEGSKA, per germline (reference sequence). The CDR3 length is 8 residues. The CDR3 spells CSASGVFF. The CDR3 region has the DNA TGCAGTGCTAGCGGGGTGTTTTTT.

The chain employs TRBV29-1 and TRBJ2-5; D tentatively reads TRBD1 or TRBD2 (5 bases each). The CDR3 consists of 15 residues. From germline, CDR1 is SQVTM and CDR2 ANQGSEA. V was trimmed by 5 bases and J by 5 bases, leaving 21 bases between them. The DNA for the CDR3 is TGCAGCGTTAAGTCGGGGACCGGAACCGGGGAGACCCAGTACTTC. It codes for CSVKSGTGTGETQYF.

This clonotype came up a few times. This chain joins TRBV7-6 and TRBJ2-5; tentatively, D is TRBD2 (6 bases). The V gene's germline CDR1 is SGHVS and CDR2 FNYEAQ. Trimming left V 1 base short and J 4 bases short, with 13 bases between. There are 15 residues in the CDR3. Written as DNA, the CDR3 is TGTGCCAGCAGCTTAGTGTTCACCGGGGGAGAGACCCAGTACTTC. This encodes CASSLVFTGGETQYF.

This clonotype was seen ten or more times. The chain uses TRBV3-1 and TRBJ2-3; tentative D call: TRBD2 (6 bases). In germline, CDR1 is LGHDT, CDR2 YNNKEL (reference sequence). The CDR3 has 15 amino acids. Trimming removed 4 bases at V and 4 bases at J, with 15 bases between. In DNA, the CDR3 is TGTGCCAGCAGCCCAGAACTAGCATCGGCAGATACGCAGTATTTT. Protein: CASSPELASADTQYF.

The rearrangement uses TRBV4-3 and TRBJ2-6; TRBD1 agrees at 8 bases. CDR1 LGHNA and CDR2 YSLEER come from the germline V gene. The V segment lost 2 bases and the J segment 4 bases; nucleotides outside the gene matches: 10. There are 18 residues in the CDR3. CDR3 nucleotides: TGCGCCAGCAGCCAACGGACAGGGCGATTAGGAGGGGCCAACGTCCTGACTTTC. Translating it yields CASSQRTGRLGGANVLTF.

Only a few counts were recorded for this clonotype. The chain combines TRBV12-3 or TRBV12-4 with TRBJ2-5; D not certain. V was cut by 5 bases and J by 5 bases, with 21 bases left in between. The CDR3 runs to 16 residues. In nucleotides, the CDR3 is TGTGCCAGCAGTCCCTGGCGCACCAAGGTGGTGGAGACCCAGTACTTC. Amino acid sequence: CASSPWRTKVVETQYF.

This clonotype was counted between two and nine times. The V gene is TRBV11-2, the J gene TRBJ2-7, with TRBD1 as a possible D gene (5 bases). Germline V gives CDR1 SGHAT, CDR2 FQNNGV. V was trimmed by 4 bases and J by 3 bases, leaving 13 bases between them. The CDR3 spans 14 residues. In DNA, the CDR3 is TGTGCCAGCAGCTCTGTCAAGGGGATCTACGAGCAGTACTTC. Protein sequence: CASSSVKGIYEQYF. The full variable domain, rest sourced from reference TRBV11-2 and TRBJ2-7, is EAGVAQSPRYKIIEKRQSVAFWCNPISGHATLYWYQQILGQGPKLLIQFQNNGVVDDSQLPKDRFSAERLKGVDSTLKIQPAKLEDSAVYLCASSSVKGIYEQYFGPGTRLTVT.

This clonotype turned up a few times. The CDR3 is CASSPTAYNEQFF. The CDR3 DNA is TGTGCCAGCAGTCCCACAGCGTACAATGAGCAGTTCTTC. This chain connects TRBV12-3 or TRBV12-4 to TRBJ2-1; D is unclear. The CDR3 contains 13 residues. V lost 5 bases, J lost 4 bases, and 9 bases lay in between.

The J gene is TRBJ2-1, the V gene TRBV4-1, with 8 nucleotides matching TRBD2. V lost 3 bases, J lost 8 bases, and 9 bases stayed unmatched. Looked up from germline, CDR1 is MGHRA and CDR2 is YSYEKL. This CDR3 region has 15 residues. As DNA, the CDR3 is TGCGCCAGCAGCCAGGCCCGGACTAGCAAGGATGAGCAGTTCTTC. It encodes CASSQARTSKDEQFF.

The genes are TRBV29-1 and TRBJ2-3; no clear D gene. The CDR3 totals 13 residues. Trimming stripped 3 bases from V and 4 bases from J, with 11 bases between. Germline lookup yields CDR1 SQVTM and CDR2 ANQGSEA. CDR3 bases: TGCAGCGTTGAGTCCCGGGCCCCAGATACGCAGTATTTT. Translating gives CSVESRAPDTQYF.

This chain connects TRBV28 to TRBJ2-5; D is perhaps TRBD2 (7 bases). V shed 1 base and J shed 4 bases, with 16 bases lying between them. Germline V CDR1 and CDR2: MDHEN, SYDVKM. The CDR3 sequence is 16 residues long. DNA for the CDR3: TGTGCCAGCAGTTTATACCGGGGGGCGGTGGGAGAGACCCAGTACTTC. Translated, it gives CASSLYRGAVGETQYF.

The chain links TRBV20-1 to TRBJ1-6; D ambiguous. The V end lost 1 base, the J end lost 10 bases, and 17 bases lay between the germline ends. This CDR3 has 15 residues. The V gene's germline CDR1 is DFQATT and CDR2 SNEGSKA (reference sequence). Here the CDR3 reads CSARASPVGLSPLHF. The CDR3 DNA reads as TGCAGTGCTAGAGCCTCCCCCGTGGGGTTGTCACCCCTCCACTTT.